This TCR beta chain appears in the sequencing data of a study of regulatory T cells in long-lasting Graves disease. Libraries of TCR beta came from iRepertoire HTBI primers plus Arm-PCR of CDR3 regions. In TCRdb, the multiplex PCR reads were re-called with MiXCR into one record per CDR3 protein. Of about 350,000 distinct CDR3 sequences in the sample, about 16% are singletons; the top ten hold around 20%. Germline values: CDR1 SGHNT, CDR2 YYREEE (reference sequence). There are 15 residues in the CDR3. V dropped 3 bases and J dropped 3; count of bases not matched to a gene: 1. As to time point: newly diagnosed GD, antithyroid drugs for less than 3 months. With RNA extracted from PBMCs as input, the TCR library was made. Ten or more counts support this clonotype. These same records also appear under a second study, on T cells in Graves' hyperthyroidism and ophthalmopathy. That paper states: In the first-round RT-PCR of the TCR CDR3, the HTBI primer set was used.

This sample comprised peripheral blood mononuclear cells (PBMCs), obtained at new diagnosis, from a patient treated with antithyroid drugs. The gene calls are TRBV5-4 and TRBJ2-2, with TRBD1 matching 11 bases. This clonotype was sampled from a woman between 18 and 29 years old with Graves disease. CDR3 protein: CASSWGQGDTGELFF. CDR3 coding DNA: TGTGCCAGCAGCTGGGGACAGGGGGACACCGGGGAGCTGTTTTTT.